This T cell receptor (beta chain) stems from a study of blood T cell repertoires in COVID-19. The V end was cut by 6 bases, the J end by 5 bases, with 14 bases between. The CDR3 runs 13 residues. The germline V gene encodes CDR1 MNHEY and CDR2 SVGAGI. Using immunoSEQ multiplex PCR, the repertoire was profiled, and TCRdb retains in-frame clones only, with some absent. The sample holds 200,000 to 250,000 clones; around nine tenths are singletons and the top ten take 5.5% to 8%. This clone was picked up a small number of times. This receptor was taken from a man between 60 and 75 years old who had recovered from COVID-19. The chain links TRBV6-5 to TRBJ2-7, with D possibly matching TRBD1 (5 bases). Specimen: peripheral blood. The CDR3 loop is CASSRRRGDEQYF. In nucleotides, the CDR3 is TGTGCCAGCAGCCGTAGAAGGGGCGACGAGCAGTACTTC.